The clone carrying this T cell receptor (beta chain) came up once. As yet, its antigen is unknown. 13 Jbeta primers and 60 Vbeta primers were used for the PCR. TCRdb's table, derived via immunoSEQ multiplex PCR, lists solely in-frame clones and lacks some. This table has 100,000 to 150,000 clones, about 79% appearing once. Those who donated were healthy bone marrow donors. The V and J ends lost 0 bases and 3 bases respectively, with 9 bases between them. This CDR3 is 15 amino acids long. Germline CDR1 MGHDK, CDR2 SYGVNS. This sample was included in a study of cytomegalovirus exposure and HLA in healthy donors. General study results and limits: Reports indicated that the classifier achieved high specificity and sensitivity in diagnosing cytomegalovirus status. Later analysis indicated greater clonal expansion among HLA-associated TCR beta chains than among equally common other chains. In a later analysis, at a false discovery rate of 0.05, approximately 15,000 TCR beta sequences matched HLA alleles.

J is TRBJ2-1 and V is TRBV25-1; weak D call: TRBD1 (6 bases). The TCR sequence derives from a man in his fifties or sixties in good health and CMV-seronegative. Sample: PBMCs. The CDR3, as DNA: TGTGCCAGCAGTGAATACCGGACAGACTACAATGAGCAGTTCTTC. This sequence encodes CASSEYRTDYNEQFF.